The 17 T cell receptor beta chains below all came from one sample that was sequenced in a study of shared clonotypes between healthy human individuals. Assay: immunoSEQ multiplex PCR; the TCRdb copy retains only in-frame clones and omits some. The data contain approximately 1.4 million clones, approximately 98% of them singletons. What was sequenced was naive CD4+ T cells sorted from blood. As to subset: CD45RA+ positively selected. These TCRs come from a man aged 25-40 years in good health.

V gene TRBV7-2 combines with J gene TRBJ2-2, with 8 nucleotides matching TRBD2. Germline CDR1 and CDR2: SGHTA and FQGNSA. The CDR3 sequence is 15 residues long. The ends lost 4 bases at V and 6 bases at J; junction bases unmatched: 7. The CDR3 nucleotides are TGTGCCAGCAGCTCAAAGCGGGAGCGTCCCGGGGAGCTGTTTTTT. Its translation is CASSSKRERPGELFF.

V usage is TRBV2 and J usage is TRBJ2-1; 8 nucleotides agree with TRBD2. The CDR3 has 11 amino acids. Germline V gene data show CDR1 as SNHLY and CDR2 as FYNNEI. The junction had 4 bases not matched to a gene; V was cut back by 4 bases and J by 14 bases. CDR3 sequence reads: CASSVGLVEFF. The CDR3 DNA reads as TGTGCCAGCAGTGTGGGACTAGTTGAGTTCTTC.

As regards this clone: Within the sample, other DNA sequences also encode this same CDR3. This rearrangement joins TRBV25-1 to TRBJ2-2, with 7 positions matching TRBD2. From germline, CDR1 is MGHDK and CDR2 SYGVNS. The V segment lost 6 bases and the J segment 0 bases; nucleotides outside the gene matches: 1. The CDR3 extends over 14 amino acids. In DNA, the CDR3 is TGTGCCAGCAGGGGAGGGGCGAACACCGGGGAGCTGTTTTTT. It is translated as CASRGGANTGELFF.

The V gene is TRBV19, the J gene TRBJ2-7, with D possibly matching TRBD1 (5 bases). Trimming took off 1 base at V and 3 bases at J, with 10 bases between the two ends. This CDR3 has 14 amino acids. Looked up from germline, CDR1 is LNHDA and CDR2 is SQIVND (reference sequence). The CDR3 region has the DNA TGTGCCAGTAGTATAGCGGCAGGGCTCTACGAGCAGTACTTC. Residues: CASSIAAGLYEQYF.

The gene calls are TRBV27 and TRBJ1-1, with D perhaps TRBD1 (6 bases). V was clipped by 6 bases and J by 3 bases, with 17 bases between them. In germline, CDR1 is MNHEY, CDR2 SMNVEV (reference sequence). The CDR3 is 15 residues long. CDR3 coding DNA: TGTGCCAGCAGCACCCCCGCGGGGGGCCACACTGAAGCTTTCTTT. Amino acids: CASSTPAGGHTEAFF.

Of note for this clone: This sample includes further DNA sequences coding for the same CDR3. The chain is built from TRBV18 and TRBJ2-3; possible D gene TRBD2, 6 bases. There are 13 residues in the CDR3. The ends were cut back, 0 bases at V and 5 bases at J, with 6 bases in the middle. Germline CDR1 KGHSH, CDR2 LQKENI. The chain's CDR3 is CASSPPGGDTQYF. CDR3 bases: TGTGCCAGCTCACCACCGGGAGGAGATACGCAGTATTTT.

The chain uses TRBV5-1 and TRBJ2-7; 12 positions match TRBD1. The CDR3 loop spans 15 amino acids. V was clipped by 1 base and J by 4 bases; unmatched bases: 3. Germline values: CDR1 SGHRS, CDR2 YFSETQ. The CDR3 loop is CASSLLGQGAYEQYF. The CDR3 DNA reads TGCGCCAGCAGCTTGCTGGGACAGGGGGCATACGAGCAGTACTTC.

This rearrangement joins TRBV29-1 to TRBJ2-1; unclear D gene. Germline assignment: CDR1 SQVTM and CDR2 ANQGSEA. Trimming shortened V by 2 bases and J by 4 bases, and 9 bases separated the two germline ends. The CDR3 sequence is 13 residues long. The CDR3 nucleotides read TGCAGCGTTGAATTCGGCACATACAATGAGCAGTTCTTC. Translation gives CSVEFGTYNEQFF.

This chain uses TRBV7-2 with TRBJ2-7; D tentatively fits TRBD1 or TRBD2 (7 bases each). With 0 bases removed from V and 4 bases from J, the gap between germline ends came to 13 bases. The V gene's germline CDR1 is SGHTA and CDR2 FQGNSA. The CDR3 totals 15 residues. The CDR3 spells CASSLARGGAYEQYF. CDR3 in DNA: TGTGCCAGCAGCTTAGCCAGGGGGGGCGCGTACGAGCAGTACTTC.

V usage is TRBV19 and J usage is TRBJ1-5; D perhaps matches TRBD1 (5 bases). Germline CDR1 LNHDA, CDR2 SQIVND (reference sequence). The CDR3 spans 14 residues. The V and J ends lost 3 bases and 4 bases respectively, with 10 bases between them. CDR3 coding DNA: TGTGCCAGTAGTATTGGGACCTATAATCAGCCCCAGCATTTT. It translates to CASSIGTYNQPQHF.

The chain joins TRBV4-3 to TRBJ1-2; D unclear. The length of the CDR3 is 15 residues. CDR1 and CDR2 from the germline V gene are LGHNA and YSLEER. Trimming cost V 1 base and J 0 bases, with 9 bases left between them. CDR3 amino acids: CASSQGPGSNYGYTF. The CDR3 nucleotides are TGCGCCAGCAGCCAAGGGCCGGGATCTAACTATGGCTACACCTTC.

The chain employs TRBV2 and TRBJ2-3; TRBD2 aligns across 8 bases. Trimming cost V 2 bases and J 4 bases; bases outside gene matches: 5. The CDR3 covers 15 residues. The germline CDR1 and CDR2 sequences are SNHLY and FYNNEI. The DNA of the CDR3 is TGTGCCAGCAGTGAACCGGGAGGGGCATCAGATACGCAGTATTTT. It is translated as CASSEPGGASDTQYF.

The chain carries TRBV28 and TRBJ1-5; D is unresolved. The CDR3 covers 10 residues. Germline V gene data show CDR1 as MDHEN and CDR2 as SYDVKM. Deletions cut 4 bases from V and 11 bases from J, with 6 bases between. CDR3 amino acids: CASSSRSQHF. Here the CDR3 DNA reads TGTGCCAGCAGTTCTCGTTCCCAGCATTTT.

The CDR3 coding sequence is TGCGCCAGCACCTCTCCCGGGTCGGCCTACAATGAGCAGTTCTTC. It translates to CASTSPGSAYNEQFF. The V call is TRBV5-1, the J call TRBJ2-1, with D uncertain. This CDR3 has 15 amino acids. The V and J ends lost 6 bases and 2 bases respectively, with 15 bases between them. Germline CDR1 SGHRS, CDR2 YFSETQ.

This chain links TRBV7-6 with TRBJ2-2; D not resolved. Trimming shortened V by 6 bases and J by 5 bases, and 10 bases separated the two germline ends. Germline loops: CDR1 SGHVS, CDR2 FNYEAQ. The CDR3 runs 13 residues. The CDR3 here is CASSKRQTGELFF. DNA for the CDR3: TGTGCCAGCAGTAAAAGACAAACCGGGGAGCTGTTTTTT.

The chain is built from TRBV13 and TRBJ1-1; D not certain. V lost 0 bases and J lost 2, with 4 bases in between. The CDR3 consists of 13 residues. Looked up from germline, CDR1 is PRHDT and CDR2 is FYEKMQ (reference sequence). CDR3 nucleotide sequence: TGTGCCAGCAGCTTAGGACCTAACACTGAAGCTTTCTTT. This gives the protein CASSLGPNTEAFF.

V gene TRBV5-1 combines with J gene TRBJ2-5; D possibly matches TRBD1 or TRBD2 (6 bases each). V lost 4 bases and J 5 bases, leaving 18 bases between the germline ends. The CDR3 loop spans 15 amino acids. The germline gives CDR1 SGHRS, CDR2 YFSETQ. CDR3 nucleotides: TGCGCCAGCAGCCCACCTGGGGGGCGTCGGGAGACCCAGTACTTC. This translates into CASSPPGGRRETQYF.